A selection of T cell receptor beta chains follows, all from one sample in a study of shared T cell receptors in the human thymus. Some clones are missing from TCRdb's copy, which holds only in-frame ones; the method was immunoSEQ multiplex PCR. Of roughly 660,000 clones in the sample, roughly 88% are singletons; the top ten hold over 0.008%. This same sample was also taken into another study, of human thymus T cells.

Sequencing used thymocytes. The receptor set was obtained from a boy younger than two with a congenital heart defect. CDR3s include the opening cysteine and the closing phenylalanine or tryptophan. Fields, in order: J gene, D gene, clone size, V gene, CDR3 protein, CDR3 DNA. D genes are given only for firm matches. Clone size, where shown, is once, few, many, or a class for clones that have expanded.

J: TRBJ2-1; D: -; size: -; V: TRBV6-5; CDR3: CASSPIKTEYNEQFF; DNA: TGTGCCAGCAGCCCCATTAAGACAGAGTACAATGAGCAGTTCTTC
J: TRBJ1-4; D: -; size: -; V: TRBV5-6; CDR3: CASRRSNAGGEKLFF; DNA: TGTGCCTCCAGGCGATCGAACGCGGGGGGTGAAAAACTGTTTTTT
J: TRBJ2-2; D: -; size: -; V: TRBV10-2; CDR3: CASSESVLGVFF; DNA: TGCGCCAGCAGTGAGTCGGTATTAGGGGTGTTTTTT
J: TRBJ2-5; D: -; size: once; V: TRBV7-9; CDR3: CASSPPGKKGETQYF; DNA: TGTGCCAGCAGCCCCCCGGGTAAAAAAGGAGAGACCCAGTACTTC
J: TRBJ1-1; D: TRBD1; size: -; V: TRBV29-1; CDR3: CSVDRTGNTEAFF; DNA: TGCAGCGTTGATAGGACAGGGAACACTGAAGCTTTCTTT
J: TRBJ2-5; D: TRBD2; size: once; V: TRBV27; CDR3: CASSTGTSGSYQETQYF; DNA: TGTGCCAGCAGTACCGGGACTAGCGGGTCGTACCAAGAGACCCAGTACTTC
J: TRBJ1-2; D: -; size: once; V: TRBV27; CDR3: CASSLSGPAGYTF; DNA: TGTGCCAGCAGTTTATCGGGGCCCGCGGGCTACACCTTC
J: TRBJ2-1; D: TRBD2; size: -; V: TRBV4-3; CDR3: CASSRGGRAKVNEQFF; DNA: TGCGCCAGCAGCCGGGGTGGGAGGGCCAAGGTCAATGAGCAGTTCTTC
J: TRBJ2-3; D: TRBD2; size: -; V: TRBV5-4; CDR3: CASSFYLAGDHGTDTQYF; DNA: TGTGCCAGCAGCTTCTACCTTGCGGGAGATCATGGCACAGATACGCAGTATTTT
J: TRBJ2-1; D: -; size: -; V: TRBV25-1; CDR3: CASSVQDSSSYNEQFF; DNA: TGTGCCAGCAGTGTGCAGGACAGTTCCTCCTACAATGAGCAGTTCTTC
J: TRBJ2-1; D: TRBD2; size: -; V: TRBV20-1; CDR3: CSASGLAKKFF; DNA: TGCAGTGCTAGCGGACTAGCCAAGAAGTTCTTC
J: TRBJ1-1; D: TRBD1; size: -; V: TRBV11-3; CDR3: CASSSSPLTGTLFAEAFF; DNA: TGTGCCAGCAGCTCCAGTCCCCTGACAGGGACCCTCTTCGCTGAAGCTTTCTTT
J: TRBJ1-5; D: TRBD1; size: -; V: TRBV19; CDR3: CASSIPTGVQPQHF; DNA: TGTGCCAGTAGTATCCCCACAGGGGTCCAGCCCCAGCATTTT
J: TRBJ2-1; D: TRBD2; size: -; V: TRBV5-1; CDR3: CASTVGLANSATTNEQFF; DNA: TGCGCCAGCACCGTGGGACTAGCGAATTCCGCGACGACGAATGAGCAGTTCTTC
J: TRBJ1-1; D: TRBD1; size: -; V: TRBV25-1; CDR3: CASSDLTSGQALNTEAFF; DNA: TGTGCCAGCAGTGACCTTACTTCGGGACAGGCCTTGAACACTGAAGCTTTCTTT
J: TRBJ2-5; D: TRBD2; size: -; V: TRBV7-2; CDR3: CASSLLRGARETQYF; DNA: TGTGCCAGCAGCTTATTGCGGGGGGCCCGGGAGACCCAGTACTTC
J: TRBJ1-3; D: -; size: -; V: TRBV4-3; CDR3: CASSQDLQGGNTIYF; DNA: TGCGCCAGCAGCCAAGATCTCCAGGGCGGAAACACCATATATTTT
J: TRBJ1-2; D: -; size: -; V: TRBV6-5; CDR3: CASSYKAGPNYGYTF; DNA: TGTGCCAGCAGTTACAAGGCAGGCCCCAACTATGGCTACACCTTC
J: TRBJ2-4; D: TRBD2; size: -; V: TRBV14; CDR3: CASSPREDPNIQYF; DNA: TGTGCCAGCAGCCCTCGGGAGGACCCAAACATTCAGTACTTC
J: TRBJ2-7; D: TRBD1; size: -; V: TRBV19; CDR3: CASSIDLGQGYEQYF; DNA: TGTGCCAGTAGTATAGATCTAGGACAGGGCTACGAGCAGTACTTC
J: TRBJ1-5; D: -; size: -; V: TRBV5-8; CDR3: CASSFRSSNQPQHF; DNA: TGTGCCAGCAGCTTCCGAAGCAGCAATCAGCCCCAGCATTTT
J: TRBJ2-6; D: -; size: -; V: TRBV29-1; CDR3: CSVEERSQAPRSGANVLTF; DNA: TGCAGCGTTGAAGAAAGGTCACAGGCACCCCGCTCTGGGGCCAACGTCCTGACTTTC
J: TRBJ2-3; D: -; size: -; V: TRBV5-1; CDR3: CASSWGAVRPGTDTQYF; DNA: TGCGCCAGCAGCTGGGGCGCGGTACGCCCCGGCACAGATACGCAGTATTTT
J: TRBJ2-7; D: TRBD1; size: -; V: TRBV7-8; CDR3: CASSCPGTGSYEQYF; DNA: TGTGCCAGCAGCTGCCCCGGGACAGGGTCCTACGAGCAGTACTTC
J: TRBJ1-1; D: -; size: -; V: TRBV7-9; CDR3: CASSLVKGGARTEAFF; DNA: TGTGCCAGCAGCTTAGTAAAAGGAGGGGCCAGGACTGAAGCTTTCTTT
J: TRBJ2-7; D: TRBD1; size: -; V: TRBV2; CDR3: CARNGQDSYEQYF; DNA: TGTGCCCGCAATGGACAGGACTCCTACGAGCAGTACTTC
J: TRBJ2-1; D: -; size: -; V: TRBV29-1; CDR3: CSVVSWGTSTYNEQFF; DNA: TGCAGCGTTGTTTCCTGGGGGACATCAACCTACAATGAGCAGTTCTTC
J: TRBJ2-2; D: TRBD1; size: -; V: TRBV7-9; CDR3: CASSLTRGLSTGELFF; DNA: TGTGCCAGCAGCTTAACCAGGGGGCTAAGCACCGGGGAGCTGTTTTTT
J: TRBJ2-1; D: -; size: -; V: TRBV7-7; CDR3: CASSQLVGECNEQFF; DNA: TGTGCCAGCAGCCAGCTCGTCGGGGAATGCAATGAGCAGTTCTTC
J: TRBJ1-1; D: TRBD1; size: -; V: TRBV27; CDR3: CASSHRDRANTEAFF; DNA: TGTGCCAGCAGTCACCGGGACAGGGCTAACACTGAAGCTTTCTTT
J: TRBJ2-7; D: -; size: -; V: TRBV6-1; CDR3: CASSPARDYAYEQYF; DNA: TGTGCCAGCAGTCCGGCCCGCGACTATGCCTACGAGCAGTACTTC
J: TRBJ1-5; D: -; size: -; V: TRBV27; CDR3: CASSSGGIGNQPQHF; DNA: TGTGCCAGCAGTTCGGGCGGGATCGGCAATCAGCCCCAGCATTTT
J: TRBJ2-3; D: TRBD2; size: -; V: TRBV7-9; CDR3: CASNPLAGDSSTDTQYF; DNA: TGTGCCAGCAATCCACTAGCGGGGGACTCTAGCACAGATACGCAGTATTTT
J: TRBJ1-1; D: TRBD1; size: -; V: TRBV28; CDR3: CASSSQGGTGSTEAFF; DNA: TGTGCCAGCAGTTCCCAAGGAGGGACAGGTAGCACTGAAGCTTTCTTT
J: TRBJ2-3; D: -; size: -; V: TRBV4-1; CDR3: CASSQVPTGKFSTDTQYF; DNA: TGCGCCAGCAGCCAAGTTCCGACAGGTAAGTTTTCCACAGATACGCAGTATTTT
J: TRBJ2-7; D: -; size: once; V: TRBV7-9; CDR3: CASSLGVGDPEQYF; DNA: TGTGCCAGCAGCTTAGGGGTGGGAGACCCCGAGCAGTACTTC
J: TRBJ2-1; D: TRBD2; size: few; V: TRBV5-1; CDR3: CASSFKTSGMPNSYNEQFF; DNA: TGCGCCAGCAGCTTCAAGACTAGCGGGATGCCCAACTCCTACAATGAGCAGTTCTTC
J: TRBJ1-4; D: -; size: -; V: TRBV14; CDR3: CASSPYRHREKLFF; DNA: TGTGCCAGCAGCCCATACAGGCATCGGGAAAAACTGTTTTTT
J: TRBJ2-1; D: TRBD2; size: -; V: TRBV6-5; CDR3: CASSSLAGGRYNEQFF; DNA: TGTGCCAGCAGTTCGCTAGCGGGAGGTCGGTACAATGAGCAGTTCTTC
J: TRBJ2-5; D: TRBD1; size: once; V: TRBV7-7; CDR3: CASSLAGQGAWETQYF; DNA: TGTGCTAGCAGCTTAGCAGGACAGGGGGCTTGGGAGACCCAGTACTTC
J: TRBJ2-3; D: -; size: -; V: TRBV15; CDR3: CATSTGWGADTQYF; DNA: TGTGCCACCAGCACGGGGTGGGGTGCAGATACGCAGTATTTT
J: TRBJ2-7; D: TRBD2; size: once; V: TRBV27; CDR3: CASSLAWTSGSCEQYF; DNA: TGTGCCAGCAGTTTAGCCTGGACTAGCGGGAGTTGTGAGCAGTACTTC
J: TRBJ2-5; D: -; size: once; V: TRBV4-1; CDR3: CASSQPQGIKGQETQYF; DNA: TGCGCCAGCAGCCAACCTCAGGGGATCAAGGGGCAAGAGACCCAGTACTTC
J: TRBJ2-2; D: TRBD2; size: -; V: TRBV27; CDR3: CASSLTSGLTNTGELFF; DNA: TGTGCCAGCAGTTTAACTAGCGGGCTCACGAACACCGGGGAGCTGTTTTTT
J: TRBJ2-7; D: -; size: -; V: TRBV7-9; CDR3: CASSPGVGPLHEQYF; DNA: TGTGCCAGCAGCCCCGGGGTAGGCCCATTACACGAGCAGTACTTC
J: TRBJ2-1; D: TRBD2; size: -; V: TRBV12-5; CDR3: CASGPIGTSGRPYNEQFF; DNA: TGTGCTAGTGGACCGATAGGGACTAGCGGGAGGCCCTACAATGAGCAGTTCTTC